A selection of T cell receptor beta chains follows, all from one sample in a study of blood T cell repertoires in COVID-19. TCRdb's table, derived via immunoSEQ multiplex PCR, lists solely in-frame clones and lacks some. The sample lists about 11,000 clones; 70% to 90% were seen once. The source material was peripheral blood. The receptors were sampled from a man over 45 with active COVID-19. The CDR3 runs from the conserved cysteine through the conserved F or W. A D gene is named only where the DNA matches it firmly. Clone size is not always given. Where it is, it says once, few, many or a class for expanded clones.

d_gene: TRBD1; len: 18; v_gene: TRBV24-1; abundance: -; j_gene: TRBJ1-2; CDR3nt: TGTGCCACCAGTGACAGTGACAGGGGCTCTATGGGGCCCTATGGCTACACCTTC; CDR3aa: CATSDSDRGSMGPYGYTF
d_gene: -; len: 17; v_gene: TRBV4-1; abundance: -; j_gene: TRBJ1-5; CDR3nt: TGCGCCAGCAGCCAAACGGATCCAGGGCGTTCGGAGCAGCCCCAGCATTTT; CDR3aa: CASSQTDPGRSEQPQHF
d_gene: TRBD2; len: 15; v_gene: TRBV6-5; abundance: -; j_gene: TRBJ2-7; CDR3nt: TGTGCCAGCAGTTACACCGGGACTAGTTTGGGCGAGCAGTACTTC; CDR3aa: CASSYTGTSLGEQYF
d_gene: -; len: 14; v_gene: TRBV15; abundance: -; j_gene: TRBJ2-3; CDR3nt: TGTGCCACCAGCAACGACAGGACCACAGATACGCAGTATTTT; CDR3aa: CATSNDRTTDTQYF
d_gene: -; len: 13; v_gene: TRBV4-2; abundance: -; j_gene: TRBJ2-4; CDR3nt: TGTGCCAGCAGCCAAGATCGCGGGTCCATTCAGTACTTC; CDR3aa: CASSQDRGSIQYF
d_gene: -; len: 15; v_gene: TRBV7-6; abundance: -; j_gene: TRBJ1-1; CDR3nt: TGTGCCAGCAGCTTTGTGGGGGGAATGAACACTGAAGCTTTCTTT; CDR3aa: CASSFVGGMNTEAFF
d_gene: -; len: 13; v_gene: TRBV4-1; abundance: few; j_gene: TRBJ2-4; CDR3nt: TGCGCCAGCAGAGGGGAAGCCAAAAACATTCAGTACTTC; CDR3aa: CASRGEAKNIQYF
d_gene: TRBD1; len: 18; v_gene: TRBV4-1; abundance: -; j_gene: TRBJ1-1; CDR3nt: TGCGCCAGCAGCCAAGGAGTCTTTAGGGACAGGGTAAACCACGAAGCTTTCTTT; CDR3aa: CASSQGVFRDRVNHEAFF
d_gene: -; len: 13; v_gene: TRBV7-2; abundance: -; j_gene: TRBJ2-7; CDR3nt: TGTGCCAGCAGCCACAGCGGCTCCTACGAGCAGTACTTC; CDR3aa: CASSHSGSYEQYF
d_gene: -; len: 13; v_gene: TRBV11-1; abundance: -; j_gene: TRBJ1-1; CDR3nt: TGTGCCAGCAGCCCCCCCGGGGTCACTGAAGCTTTCTTT; CDR3aa: CASSPPGVTEAFF
d_gene: TRBD2; len: 17; v_gene: TRBV3-1/TRBV3-2; abundance: once; j_gene: TRBJ2-3; CDR3nt: TGTGCCAGCAGCCAAGATCGAACTAGCGGGAGTGCAGATACGCAGTATTTT; CDR3aa: CASSQDRTSGSADTQYF
d_gene: -; len: 15; v_gene: TRBV4-1; abundance: -; j_gene: TRBJ1-5; CDR3nt: TGCGCCAGCAGCCAGGAAGGGGTGATCAATCAGCCCCAGCATTTT; CDR3aa: CASSQEGVINQPQHF
d_gene: TRBD2; len: 19; v_gene: TRBV5-4; abundance: -; j_gene: TRBJ2-3; CDR3nt: TGTGCCAGCAGCACCCCGTCTAGCGGGAGTTCGTGGATTCAAGATACGCAGTATTTT; CDR3aa: CASSTPSSGSSWIQDTQYF
d_gene: TRBD2; len: 14; v_gene: TRBV5-4; abundance: few; j_gene: TRBJ2-7; CDR3nt: TGTGCCAGCAGCTCGGGCGGGAGCTCCTACGAGCAGTACTTC; CDR3aa: CASSSGGSSYEQYF
d_gene: -; len: 13; v_gene: TRBV7-9; abundance: few; j_gene: TRBJ2-3; CDR3nt: TGTGCCAACGGGGACTTCAGCACAGATACGCAGTATTTT; CDR3aa: CANGDFSTDTQYF
d_gene: TRBD1; len: 18; v_gene: TRBV30; abundance: -; j_gene: TRBJ1-2; CDR3nt: TGTGCCTGTTACTCAGGGGGGACGAGACAAAGTCAATACTGGGGCTACACCTTC; CDR3aa: CACYSGGTRQSQYWGYTF
d_gene: TRBD1; len: 15; v_gene: TRBV4-2; abundance: -; j_gene: TRBJ2-2; CDR3nt: TGTGCCAGCAGCCCCGGACAGGGAAACACCGGGGAGCTGTTTTTT; CDR3aa: CASSPGQGNTGELFF
d_gene: -; len: 12; v_gene: TRBV28; abundance: -; j_gene: TRBJ1-2; CDR3nt: TGTGCCAGCGGCAGGGGAAGCAACGGCTACACCTTC; CDR3aa: CASGRGSNGYTF
d_gene: -; len: 15; v_gene: TRBV6-6; abundance: -; j_gene: TRBJ2-2; CDR3nt: TGTGCCAGCGTAATCTCTCGGGGTGGCACCGGGGAGCTGTTTTTT; CDR3aa: CASVISRGGTGELFF
d_gene: -; len: 15; v_gene: TRBV6-1; abundance: -; j_gene: TRBJ2-3; CDR3nt: TGTGCCAGCAGTGAATGGCGGGCCAGCACAGATACGCAGTATTTT; CDR3aa: CASSEWRASTDTQYF
d_gene: -; len: 14; v_gene: TRBV2; abundance: -; j_gene: TRBJ1-5; CDR3nt: TGTGCCAGCAGTGAAGGGGGGGGAGGGCAGCCCCAGCATTTT; CDR3aa: CASSEGGGGQPQHF
d_gene: -; len: 12; v_gene: TRBV5-4; abundance: -; j_gene: TRBJ1-1; CDR3nt: TGTGCCAGCAGCTTCGGTGACACTGAAGCTTTCTTT; CDR3aa: CASSFGDTEAFF
d_gene: TRBD2; len: 15; v_gene: TRBV19; abundance: -; j_gene: TRBJ2-1; CDR3nt: TGTGCCAGTAGTATACAAAGGACTAGGGCCAATGAGCAGTTCTTC; CDR3aa: CASSIQRTRANEQFF
d_gene: TRBD2; len: 16; v_gene: TRBV18; abundance: -; j_gene: TRBJ2-1; CDR3nt: TGTGCCAGCTCACCCTCTAGCGGGAGTCTCTACAATGAGCAGTTCTTC; CDR3aa: CASSPSSGSLYNEQFF
d_gene: -; len: 13; v_gene: TRBV7-6; abundance: -; j_gene: TRBJ1-1; CDR3nt: TGTGCCAGCAGCTTTAGCAGGGGCAGTGAAGCTTTCTTT; CDR3aa: CASSFSRGSEAFF
d_gene: -; len: 12; v_gene: TRBV19; abundance: -; j_gene: TRBJ1-1; CDR3nt: TGTGCCAGTAGTATGCAGGGGACTGAAGCTTTCTTT; CDR3aa: CASSMQGTEAFF
d_gene: -; len: 15; v_gene: TRBV7-3; abundance: -; j_gene: TRBJ2-1; CDR3nt: TGTGCCAGCAGCTTAACGGGGACAACCGACAATGAGCAGTTCTTC; CDR3aa: CASSLTGTTDNEQFF
d_gene: -; len: 14; v_gene: TRBV6-1; abundance: -; j_gene: TRBJ1-2; CDR3nt: TGTGCCAGCAGTGAAGGGGGCGCGTTTAATGGCTACACCTTC; CDR3aa: CASSEGGAFNGYTF
d_gene: TRBD1; len: 15; v_gene: TRBV19; abundance: -; j_gene: TRBJ1-1; CDR3nt: TGTGCCAGTAGTACGGGACAGGGGGCGCGATTTCAGGCTTTCTTT; CDR3aa: CASSTGQGARFQAFF
d_gene: -; len: 15; v_gene: TRBV6-5; abundance: -; j_gene: TRBJ2-7; CDR3nt: TGTGCCAGCTTAGACGCCCCAGGAAGCCCCTACGAGCAGTACTTC; CDR3aa: CASLDAPGSPYEQYF
d_gene: TRBD1; len: 16; v_gene: TRBV25-1; abundance: -; j_gene: TRBJ2-1; CDR3nt: TGTGCCAGCAGTGCCTCCTTGGGACAGGGGGCAGATGAGCAGTTCTTC; CDR3aa: CASSASLGQGADEQFF
d_gene: -; len: 13; v_gene: TRBV4-1; abundance: -; j_gene: TRBJ2-1; CDR3nt: TGCGCCAGCAGCCAGGCACAGGGCTATGAGCAGTTCTTC; CDR3aa: CASSQAQGYEQFF
d_gene: TRBD1; len: 16; v_gene: TRBV27; abundance: -; j_gene: TRBJ2-7; CDR3nt: TGTGCCAGCAGTCACTCTACAGGGGAATTCTCCTACGAGCAGTACTTC; CDR3aa: CASSHSTGEFSYEQYF
d_gene: -; len: 16; v_gene: TRBV11-2; abundance: -; j_gene: TRBJ2-1; CDR3nt: TGTGCCAGCAGCTTAGCACTTATGCCCGCCTACAATGAGCAGTTCTTC; CDR3aa: CASSLALMPAYNEQFF
d_gene: TRBD1; len: 15; v_gene: TRBV5-1; abundance: -; j_gene: TRBJ2-7; CDR3nt: TGCGCCAGCAGCCCGGGGACAGGGGCCTCCTACGAGCAGTACTTC; CDR3aa: CASSPGTGASYEQYF
d_gene: TRBD2; len: 15; v_gene: TRBV5-4; abundance: -; j_gene: TRBJ2-3; CDR3nt: TGTGCCAGCAGCTCTAGCGGGAGGGCCTCAGATACGCAGTATTTT; CDR3aa: CASSSSGRASDTQYF
d_gene: -; len: 17; v_gene: TRBV7-6; abundance: -; j_gene: TRBJ1-6; CDR3nt: TGTGCCAGCAGCTTAGCGAGGACGGGGTCCTATAATTCACCCCTCCACTTT; CDR3aa: CASSLARTGSYNSPLHF
d_gene: TRBD1; len: 15; v_gene: TRBV10-3; abundance: -; j_gene: TRBJ2-5; CDR3nt: TGTGCCATCAGTGAGTCTACAGGGACAGGAGAGACCCAGTACTTC; CDR3aa: CAISESTGTGETQYF
d_gene: -; len: 17; v_gene: TRBV11-3; abundance: -; j_gene: TRBJ2-5; CDR3nt: TGTGCCAGCAGCCACCTAACTAATACAGGGTTCCAAGAGACCCAGTACTTC; CDR3aa: CASSHLTNTGFQETQYF
d_gene: -; len: 13; v_gene: TRBV10-2; abundance: -; j_gene: TRBJ2-1; CDR3nt: TGCGCCAGCAGCGACACGCTAAACAATGAGCAGTTCTTC; CDR3aa: CASSDTLNNEQFF
d_gene: -; len: 17; v_gene: TRBV27; abundance: -; j_gene: TRBJ2-1; CDR3nt: TGTGCCAGCAGTTTAAGTTCCGGGGGGCTCTCCTACAATGAGCAGTTCTTC; CDR3aa: CASSLSSGGLSYNEQFF
d_gene: -; len: 13; v_gene: TRBV28; abundance: -; j_gene: TRBJ2-5; CDR3nt: TGTGCCAGCAGTTCCGGGACATCGAAGACCCAGTACTTC; CDR3aa: CASSSGTSKTQYF
d_gene: -; len: 14; v_gene: TRBV3-1/TRBV3-2; abundance: -; j_gene: TRBJ2-3; CDR3nt: TGTGCCAGCAGCCAAGAGAGGAGGGCAGATACGCAGTATTTT; CDR3aa: CASSQERRADTQYF
d_gene: -; len: 15; v_gene: TRBV11-3; abundance: medium-sized; j_gene: TRBJ1-1; CDR3nt: TGTGCCAGCAGCCTAGCCGGTCGGGGTGACACTGAAGCTTTCTTT; CDR3aa: CASSLAGRGDTEAFF
d_gene: -; len: 12; v_gene: TRBV2; abundance: -; j_gene: TRBJ2-2; CDR3nt: TGTGCCAGCAGTTCTAACACCGGGGAGCTGTTTTTT; CDR3aa: CASSSNTGELFF
d_gene: TRBD1; len: 17; v_gene: TRBV13; abundance: -; j_gene: TRBJ1-2; CDR3nt: TGTGCCAGCAGCTCCTTCTTCACAGGGGGCGCGAACTATGGCTACACCTTC; CDR3aa: CASSSFFTGGANYGYTF
d_gene: -; len: 14; v_gene: TRBV2; abundance: few; j_gene: TRBJ2-3; CDR3nt: TGTGCCAGCATCCACCCGGGTGACACAGATACGCAGTATTTT; CDR3aa: CASIHPGDTDTQYF
d_gene: -; len: 14; v_gene: TRBV15; abundance: -; j_gene: TRBJ2-2; CDR3nt: TGTGCCACCAGCAGAGATTGGGGAGCCGGGGAGCTGTTTTTT; CDR3aa: CATSRDWGAGELFF
d_gene: TRBD1; len: 15; v_gene: TRBV4-1; abundance: once; j_gene: TRBJ2-3; CDR3nt: TGCGCCAGCAGCCAAGAGGGACAGGGTCGCGATACGCAGTATTTT; CDR3aa: CASSQEGQGRDTQYF
d_gene: -; len: 12; v_gene: TRBV10-2; abundance: medium-sized; j_gene: TRBJ2-5; CDR3nt: TGCGCCAGCGTAGGCGGGCCCGGGTCCCAGTACTTC; CDR3aa: CASVGGPGSQYF
d_gene: -; len: 17; v_gene: TRBV27; abundance: -; j_gene: TRBJ2-7; CDR3nt: TGTGCCAGCAGTTTTCAGGTGTCAGGGGACCTCAACTACGAGCAGTACTTC; CDR3aa: CASSFQVSGDLNYEQYF
d_gene: -; len: 16; v_gene: TRBV6-6; abundance: -; j_gene: TRBJ2-2; CDR3nt: TGTGCCAGCAGTTACGTCGGGTTCGCGGGACCCGGGGAGCTGTTTTTT; CDR3aa: CASSYVGFAGPGELFF
d_gene: -; len: 14; v_gene: TRBV9; abundance: -; j_gene: TRBJ2-5; CDR3nt: TGTGCCAGCAGCGCGCCGGGACTCAAGGAGACCCAGTACTTC; CDR3aa: CASSAPGLKETQYF